One sample yielded the 2 T cell receptor beta chains listed below, sequenced in a study of shared clonotypes between healthy human individuals. Method: immunoSEQ multiplex PCR; TCRdb's copy keeps in-frame clones and lacks some. Counted here are about 640,000 clones, 60% to 80% occurring once; the ten biggest clones make up 1.8%. The material sequenced was memory CD4+ T cells sorted from blood. Specified subset: CD45RA-negative fraction. These receptors were taken from a woman in her 30s in good health.

The V gene is TRBV5-4, the J gene TRBJ2-7, with 11 bases aligning to TRBD2. CDR3 length equals 15 residues. Germline CDR1 is SGHNT and CDR2 is YYREEE (reference sequence). Trimming removed 4 bases from V and 1 base from J; junction bases left unmatched: 4. CDR3 protein: CASSQLAGESYEQYF. CDR3 DNA: TGTGCCAGCAGCCAACTAGCGGGAGAGTCCTACGAGCAGTACTTC.

This clone was seen ten or more times. V is TRBV5-6 and J is TRBJ1-5, with 8 bases that match TRBD1. Per germline, CDR1 SGHDT and CDR2 YYEEEE. CDR3 size: 15 residues. Germline trimming cut 4 bases from V and 1 base from J; bases unmatched to any gene: 4. CDR3 DNA: TGTGCCAGCAGCCACGGACAGGGAAGCAATCAGCCCCAGCATTTT. As protein: CASSHGQGSNQPQHF.